A single sample gave rise to the 14 T cell receptor beta chains below, sequenced in a study of T cells after yellow fever vaccination. TCRdb processed the 5' RACE reads anew with MiXCR; each CDR3 protein has one entry. The sample has about 550,000 distinct CDR3 sequences, roughly 19% seen once. Sequencing used PBMCs, obtained 15 days after the yellow fever booster vaccination. The receptors derive from a young man who received the YFV17D yellow fever vaccine.

The chain recombines TRBV12-3 or TRBV12-4 with TRBJ1-5; possibly TRBD1 for D (6 bases). V lost 6 bases and J 3 bases, leaving 15 bases between the germline ends. This CDR3 has 15 amino acids. As DNA, the CDR3 is TGTGCCAGCAGCCCCGGGGGGGCGCTCAATCAGCCCCAGCATTTT. This translates into CASSPGGALNQPQHF.

This clonotype was counted a few times. J is TRBJ2-7 and V is TRBV27; perhaps TRBD2 as D (5 bases). The CDR3 is 12 residues long. V was pared by 4 bases and J by 3 bases, with 7 bases between. Germline values: CDR1 MNHEY, CDR2 SMNVEV (reference sequence). The chain's CDR3 is CASSSGFYEQYF. The CDR3 DNA is TGTGCCAGCAGTTCGGGATTCTACGAGCAGTACTTC.

The chain links TRBV5-4 to TRBJ2-7, with 7 bases matching TRBD2. Germline loops: CDR1 SGHNT, CDR2 YYREEE (reference sequence). Unmatched junction bases numbered 10, after V lost 4 bases and J lost 3 bases. The CDR3 is 15 amino acids. The CDR3 spells CASSASGGLRYEQYF. CDR3 nucleotides: TGTGCCAGCAGCGCCTCGGGGGGACTCCGCTACGAGCAGTACTTC.

This chain connects TRBV12-3 or TRBV12-4 to TRBJ2-6; D is unclear. The CDR3 runs to 13 residues. V gave up 8 bases and J gave up 3 bases, with 8 bases separating them. The CDR3, as DNA: TGTGCCAGCCTCCTGAGTGGGGCCAACGTCCTGACTTTC. Its protein product is CASLLSGANVLTF.

The CDR3 sequence is CASSSGQGVVAFF. Written as DNA, the CDR3 is TGTGCCAGCAGCTCGGGACAGGGGGTCGTAGCTTTCTTT. The gene calls are TRBV11-2 and TRBJ1-1; 11 bases are a match to TRBD1. V lost 4 bases, J lost 10 bases, and 5 bases stayed unmatched. Germline V gene lookup returns CDR1 SGHAT and CDR2 FQNNGV. This CDR3 region has 13 residues.

This clonotype was recorded a few times. The genes are TRBV10-3 and TRBJ2-5; D could derive from TRBD1 or TRBD2 (5 bases each). This CDR3 has 13 amino acids. The V end was cut by 10 bases, the J end by 4 bases, with 16 bases between. Germline values: CDR1 ENHRY, CDR2 SYGVKD. CDR3 nucleotide sequence: TGTGCCAAGACCATGGGGCTAGCAGAGACCCAGTACTTC. Encoded protein: CAKTMGLAETQYF.

Details on this clonotype: This sequence may be a read error, since a much larger clone differs from it by one base. The genes are TRBV27 and TRBJ2-7; D gene ambiguous. CDR1 MNHEY and CDR2 SMNVEV come from the germline V gene (reference sequence). This CDR3 has 16 residues. Trimming left V 8 bases short and J 6 bases short, with 26 bases between. Written as DNA, the CDR3 is TGTGCCAGCTGCCCCAAGAACGGGCGGTTGGTAAGCGAGCAGTACTTC. Its protein product is CASCPKNGRLVSEQYF.

This clonotype has a handful of counts. The chain couples TRBV12-3 or TRBV12-4 to TRBJ2-2; D not certain. This CDR3 has 13 amino acids. Trimming took off 10 bases at V and 4 bases at J, with 13 bases between the two ends. CDR3 sequence reads: CATRALSTGELFF. Written as DNA, the CDR3 is TGTGCCACCCGGGCGTTAAGCACCGGGGAGCTGTTTTTT.

This clonotype came up a few times. The chain links TRBV10-3 to TRBJ2-3; 10 nucleotides align to TRBD1. Trimming took 5 bases from V and 4 from J; bases not matched to a gene: 6. The germline gives CDR1 ENHRY, CDR2 SYGVKD. CDR3 size: 15 residues. The CDR3 nucleotides are TGTGCCATCAGTCAGACAGGGGGCGAGGCAGATACGCAGTATTTT. Encoded protein: CAISQTGGEADTQYF.

V and J are TRBV5-6 and TRBJ2-7, with TRBD2 matching 10 bases. Germline values: CDR1 SGHDT, CDR2 YYEEEE. Trimming cost V 4 bases and J 1 base; bases outside gene matches: 2. This CDR3 region has 14 residues. CDR3 DNA sequence: TGTGCCAGCAGCGGACTAGCGGCTTCCTACGAGCAGTACTTC. Protein: CASSGLAASYEQYF.

Only a few counts were recorded for this clonotype. V is TRBV12-3 or TRBV12-4 and J is TRBJ1-2; TRBD1 is a possible D gene (5 bases). The CDR3 has 13 amino acids. Between the trimmed V and J ends, which lost 6 bases and 3 bases, there was a span of 11 bases. The CDR3 sequence: CASRAGAHYGYTF. CDR3 coding DNA: TGTGCCAGCAGAGCCGGGGCACACTATGGCTACACCTTC.

The chain carries TRBV5-5 and TRBJ2-2, with 8 bases that match TRBD2. CDR1 is SGHKS and CDR2 is YYEKEE in the germline V gene (reference sequence). V trimming: 2 bases; J trimming: 7 bases; junction bases outside the gene matches: 7. The CDR3 runs 15 residues. The CDR3 DNA reads TGTGCCAGCAGCTTTTCCGGGAGGGCTAGCGGGGAGCTGTTTTTT. Amino acid sequence: CASSFSGRASGELFF. The full variable domain, with the rest looked up from reference TRBV5-5 and TRBJ2-2, is DAGVTQSPTHLIKTRGQQVTLRCSPISGHKSVSWYQQVLGQGPQFIFQYYEKEERGRGNFPDRFSARQFPNYSSELNVNALLLGDSALYLCASSFSGRASGELFFGEGSRLTVL.

The rearrangement uses TRBV6-5 and TRBJ2-5, with D possibly being TRBD1 or TRBD2 (5 bases each). The CDR3 runs 14 residues. The germline V gene has CDR1 MNHEY and CDR2 SVGAGI. V was trimmed by 2 bases and J by 4 bases, leaving 11 bases between them. The CDR3: CASSYLGTGETQYF. The DNA of the CDR3 is TGTGCCAGCAGTTACCTCGGGACCGGAGAGACCCAGTACTTC.

V and J are TRBV19 and TRBJ2-1, with 7 bases lining up with TRBD1. The germline gives CDR1 LNHDA, CDR2 SQIVND (reference sequence). The CDR3 covers 18 residues. V shed 5 bases and J 2 bases; nucleotides not matched to a gene: 15. CDR3 bases: TGTGCCAGTAGTTACTCGACAGGGAAAAGGCCAACCTACAATGAGCAGTTCTTC. Translated, it gives CASSYSTGKRPTYNEQFF.